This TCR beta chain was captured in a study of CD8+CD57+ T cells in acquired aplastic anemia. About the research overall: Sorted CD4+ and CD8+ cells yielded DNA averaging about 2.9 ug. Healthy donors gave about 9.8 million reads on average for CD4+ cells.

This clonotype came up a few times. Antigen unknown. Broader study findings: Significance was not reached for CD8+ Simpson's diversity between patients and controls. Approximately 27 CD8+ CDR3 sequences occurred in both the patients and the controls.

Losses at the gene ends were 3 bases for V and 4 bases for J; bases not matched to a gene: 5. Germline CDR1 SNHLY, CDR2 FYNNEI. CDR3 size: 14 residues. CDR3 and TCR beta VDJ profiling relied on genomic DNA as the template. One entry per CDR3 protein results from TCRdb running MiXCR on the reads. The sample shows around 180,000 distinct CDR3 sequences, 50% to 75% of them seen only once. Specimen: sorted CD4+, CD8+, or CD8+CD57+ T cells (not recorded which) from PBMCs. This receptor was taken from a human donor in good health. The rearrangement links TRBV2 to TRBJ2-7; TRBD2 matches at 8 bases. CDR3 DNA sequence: TGTGCCAGCAGTGATGTTGCGGGGGGATACGAGCAGTACTTC. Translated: CASSDVAGGYEQYF.